This TCR beta chain was sequenced during a study of blood T cell repertoires in COVID-19 (dated by TCRdb to between 2020 and 2021). With regard to the full study: Samples covering the acute and convalescent phases of COVID-19 were provided by collaborators in the United States, Italy and Spain. Where available, HLA class I and class II types were obtained from metadata supplied by the sample provider rather than from assay-based typing. The dataset comprised deeply sampled blood TCRbeta repertoires from subjects exposed to, actively infected with, or recovered from COVID-19. Samples came from the ongoing ImmuneRACE study (first 160 participants) plus 1,254 subjects from 6 global collaborators. The prospective study material was composed of cDNA or gDNA derived from T cells, B-cell-depleted T cells, or PBMCs. The repertoires were released in a freely available public database intended as a resource for research on the immune response to SARS-CoV-2. The sample metadata nearly always contained a de-identified subject ID, COVID-19 status, age in years and sex. Overall study outcomes, separate from this receptor: The quantity of clinical and demographic metadata differed by source and by participant and was supplied without curation.

TCRbeta CDR3 regions were amplified from genomic DNA using the immunoSEQ Assay, a bias-controlled multiplex PCR. The paper's processing steps were these. Nucleated cell counts per sample were estimated from amplification of reference gene primers within the assay. Sequence reads were collapsed and filtered to measure the absolute abundance of every unique TCRbeta CDR3 rearrangement. For each sample, productive Simpson clonality was calculated as the square root of Simpson's diversity index over productive rearrangements. The source is immuneACCESS, and TCRdb retained only in-frame sequences with V and J called. Part of the clones is not carried over; for the studies checked, unresolved V genes explain less than half of this, and the remainder is unexplained. The V and J calls and clone size come from that table; D and trimming were worked out from the DNA. Across this sample there are about 320,000 clones, with around 86% seen only once. In total, the top ten clones hold approximately 5.5% of the sample.

In the prospective study, participants were about 18 to 90 years old, resided in fewer than 25 geographic areas of the United States, and were enrolled through a virtual design. In the prospective study, cohorts were assigned on the basis of participant-reported clinical history obtained from a screening survey and a study questionnaire. For ImmuneRACE Cohort 3, a participant was defined as recovered based on two consecutive negative NP/OP PCR tests, clearance by a healthcare professional, or resolution of symptoms. Mobile phlebotomists in the prospective study collected whole blood, serum and a nasopharyngeal or oropharyngeal swab from every participant. Prospective study participants could optionally give additional blood draws and questionnaires over an approximately two-month period. Before DNA extraction, prospective study blood samples were shipped either frozen or at room temperature. With regard to this clone: Its specific antigen is unknown. No base quality information exists; no much larger clone differs at one position.

Reading from cysteine to phenylalanine, the CDR3 counts 15 amino acids. Just CDR3 DNA is preserved here, 45 bases in frame from base 1. For CDR1 and CDR2, the germline V gene lists MNHEY and SVGEGT. Trimming takes 5 bases off V and 0 bases off J; junction bases not matched to a gene: 0. The sample taken for sequencing was PBMCs or T cells enriched from blood (not recorded which). Here the chain combines TRBV6-2 or TRBV6-3 and TRBJ2-5; 13 of the junction bases match TRBD2. The receptor comes from a man aged 55 to 70 who had recovered from COVID-19. CDR3 reads: CASSGLAGDQETQYF. The DNA reads as follows: TGTGCCAGCAGTGGACTAGCGGGGGACCAAGAGACCCAGTACTTC.